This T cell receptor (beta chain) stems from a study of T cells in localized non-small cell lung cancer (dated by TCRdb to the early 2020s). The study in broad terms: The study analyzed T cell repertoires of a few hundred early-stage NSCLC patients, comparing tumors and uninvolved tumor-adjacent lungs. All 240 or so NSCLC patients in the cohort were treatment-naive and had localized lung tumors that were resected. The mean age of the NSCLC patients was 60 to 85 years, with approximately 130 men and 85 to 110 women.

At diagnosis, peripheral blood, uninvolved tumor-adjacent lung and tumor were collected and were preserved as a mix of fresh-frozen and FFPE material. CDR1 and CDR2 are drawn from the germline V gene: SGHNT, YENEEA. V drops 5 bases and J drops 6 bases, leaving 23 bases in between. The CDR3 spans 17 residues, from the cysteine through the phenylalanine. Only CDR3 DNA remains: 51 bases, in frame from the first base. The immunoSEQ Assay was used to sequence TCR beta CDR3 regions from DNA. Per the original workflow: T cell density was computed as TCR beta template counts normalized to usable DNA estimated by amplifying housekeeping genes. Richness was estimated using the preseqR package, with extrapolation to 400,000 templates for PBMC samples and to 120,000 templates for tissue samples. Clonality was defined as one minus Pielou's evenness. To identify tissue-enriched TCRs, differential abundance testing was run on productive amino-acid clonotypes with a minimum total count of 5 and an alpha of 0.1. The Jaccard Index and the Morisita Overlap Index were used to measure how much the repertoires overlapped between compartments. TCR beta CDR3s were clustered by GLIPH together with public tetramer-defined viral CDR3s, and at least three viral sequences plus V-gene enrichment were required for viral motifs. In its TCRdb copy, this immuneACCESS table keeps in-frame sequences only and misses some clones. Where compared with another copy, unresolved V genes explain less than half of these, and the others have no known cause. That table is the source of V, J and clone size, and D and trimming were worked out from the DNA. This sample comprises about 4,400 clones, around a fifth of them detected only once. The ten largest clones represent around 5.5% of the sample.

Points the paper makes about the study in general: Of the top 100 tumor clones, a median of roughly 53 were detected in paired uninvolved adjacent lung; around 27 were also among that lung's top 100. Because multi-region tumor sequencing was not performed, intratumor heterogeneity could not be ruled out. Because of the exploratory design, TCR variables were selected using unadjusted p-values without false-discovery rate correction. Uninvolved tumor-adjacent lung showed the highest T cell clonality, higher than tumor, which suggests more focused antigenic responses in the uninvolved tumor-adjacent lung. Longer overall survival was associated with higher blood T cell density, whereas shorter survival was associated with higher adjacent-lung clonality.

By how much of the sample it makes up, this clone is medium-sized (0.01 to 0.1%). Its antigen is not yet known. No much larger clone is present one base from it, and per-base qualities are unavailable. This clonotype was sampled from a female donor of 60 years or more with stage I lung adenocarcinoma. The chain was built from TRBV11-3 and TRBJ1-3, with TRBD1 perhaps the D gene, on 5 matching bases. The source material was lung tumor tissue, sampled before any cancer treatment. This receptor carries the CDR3 CASSQQASVDGENTIYF. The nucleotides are TGTGCCAGCAGCCAACAGGCCTCCGTGGATGGGGAAAACACCATATATTTT.